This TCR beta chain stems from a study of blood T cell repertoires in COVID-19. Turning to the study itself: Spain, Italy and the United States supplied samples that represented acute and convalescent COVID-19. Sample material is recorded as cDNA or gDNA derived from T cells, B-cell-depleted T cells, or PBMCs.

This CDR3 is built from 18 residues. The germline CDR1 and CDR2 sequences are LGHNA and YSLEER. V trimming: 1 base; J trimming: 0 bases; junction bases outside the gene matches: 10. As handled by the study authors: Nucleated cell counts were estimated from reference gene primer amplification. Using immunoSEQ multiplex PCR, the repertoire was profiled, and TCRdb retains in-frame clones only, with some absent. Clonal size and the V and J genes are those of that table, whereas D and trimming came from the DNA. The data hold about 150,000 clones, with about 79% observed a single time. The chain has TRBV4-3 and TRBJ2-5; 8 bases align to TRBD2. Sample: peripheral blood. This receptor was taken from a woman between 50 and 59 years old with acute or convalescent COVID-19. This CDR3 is CASSQVAGTSEYQETQYF. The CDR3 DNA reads TGCGCCAGCAGCCAAGTAGCGGGAACTAGCGAGTACCAAGAGACCCAGTACTTC.